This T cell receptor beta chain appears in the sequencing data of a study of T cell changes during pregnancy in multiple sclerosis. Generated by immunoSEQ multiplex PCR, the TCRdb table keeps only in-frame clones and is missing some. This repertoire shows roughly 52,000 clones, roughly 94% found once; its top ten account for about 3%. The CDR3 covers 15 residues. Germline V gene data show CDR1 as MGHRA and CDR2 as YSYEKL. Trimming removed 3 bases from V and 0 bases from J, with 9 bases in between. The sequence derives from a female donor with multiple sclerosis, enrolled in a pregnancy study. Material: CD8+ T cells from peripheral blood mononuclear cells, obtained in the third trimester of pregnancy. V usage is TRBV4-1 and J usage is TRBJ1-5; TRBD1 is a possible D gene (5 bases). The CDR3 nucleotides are TGCGCCAGCAGCCAGACAGATTATAGCAATCAGCCCCAGCATTTT. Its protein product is CASSQTDYSNQPQHF.